This T cell receptor beta chain is from a study of CD8 T cells in Susac syndrome. Study-level results: The study's TCR sequencing and HLA analysis covered a relatively small number of individuals, and the study acknowledged this.

To note about this clonotype: Its antigen remains unidentified. Because the CDR3's place on the DNA is in doubt, the DNA is left out and the CDR3 is given as listed by TCRdb.

Per the germline V gene, CDR1 is SGHTA and CDR2 is FQGTGA. The CDR3 totals 15 residues, both ends included. Controls comprised healthy donors matched for age and sex. Bulk CD8+ and CD4+ cells came from magnetic negative isolation; CD8+ TEMRA by FACS. RNA totalling about 0.45 to 1 ug underwent reverse transcription with random hexamers. The authors amplified TCR beta CDR3 across 54 Vbeta and 13 Jbeta using immunoSEQ multiplex PCR. TCRdb ran MiXCR on the immunoSEQ multiplex PCR reads and lists one entry per CDR3 protein. The data show some 100,000 distinct CDR3 sequences, around nine tenths seen once. The TCR was taken from a human donor in good health. This chain uses TRBV7-3 with TRBJ2-1; TRBD1, as called in the table, went unchecked against the DNA. Material for sequencing was CD4+ T cells from PBMCs. CDR3 loop: CASSLISGPGHEQFF.